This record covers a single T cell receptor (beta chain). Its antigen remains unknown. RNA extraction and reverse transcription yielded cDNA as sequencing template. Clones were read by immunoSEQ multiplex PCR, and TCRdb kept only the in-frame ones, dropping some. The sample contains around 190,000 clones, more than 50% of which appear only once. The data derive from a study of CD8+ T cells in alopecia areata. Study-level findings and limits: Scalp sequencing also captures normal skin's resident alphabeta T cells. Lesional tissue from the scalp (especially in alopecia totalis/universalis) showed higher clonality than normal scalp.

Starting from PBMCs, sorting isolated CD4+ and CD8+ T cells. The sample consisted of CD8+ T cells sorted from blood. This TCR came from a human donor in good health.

The chain's CDR3 is CASSLVQLAPAEQFF. In DNA form, the CDR3 reads TGTGCCAGCAGCTTAGTCCAACTAGCGCCCGCCGAGCAGTTCTTC. The chain recombines TRBV7-9 with TRBJ2-1; 7 nucleotides align to TRBD2. This CDR3 spans 15 amino acids. In germline, CDR1 is SEHNR, CDR2 FQNEAQ (reference sequence). After removal of 1 base from V and 10 bases from J, the junction contained 10 bases not matched to a gene.